A selection of T cell receptor beta chains follows, all from one sample in a study of cytomegalovirus exposure and HLA in healthy donors. Profiled with immunoSEQ multiplex PCR; TCRdb holds only in-frame clones, not every one. The table records 150,000 to 200,000 clones, around 76% of them present only once. The sequenced sample was PBMCs. These receptors originate from a man aged 40-49 years in good health and CMV-seropositive. The CDR3 runs from the conserved cysteine through the conserved F or W. A D gene is named only where the DNA matches it firmly. The size of a clone is reported for some rows only, either as once, few or many, or as a class for expanded clones.

>.|13|TRBD2|TRBJ2-7|TRBV7-2
TGTGCCAGCAGCCAGGCGGCTAGCGGCGAGCAGTACTTC
CASSQAASGEQYF
>.|18|TRBD2|TRBJ2-5|TRBV25-1
TGTGCCAGTCAAGGATCTGGGACTAGCGGGGGGGTCCGGGAGACCCAGTACTTC
CASQGSGTSGGVRETQYF
>.|17|TRBD2|TRBJ2-3|TRBV4-3
TGCGCCAGCAGCCAGGACGGACTAGCGGGGCAACCAGATACGCAGTATTTT
CASSQDGLAGQPDTQYF
>.|19|.|TRBJ2-2|TRBV2
TGTGCCAGCAGTGAATATTTGATGGAAGGGGGGGCGGACACCGGGGAGCTGTTTTTT
CASSEYLMEGGADTGELFF
>few|12|.|TRBJ1-1|TRBV30
TGTGCCTGCAGGTCGGCGAACACTGAAGCTTTCTTT
CACRSANTEAFF
>.|17|TRBD1|TRBJ2-3|TRBV10-3
TGTGCCATCAGTGGGGAAAACCGGGACAGGGGATCAGATACGCAGTATTTT
CAISGENRDRGSDTQYF
>.|17|.|TRBJ2-2|TRBV4-3
TGCGCCAGCAGCCAAAAACAGGGAGCTCTGTTTGCCGGGGAGCTGTTTTTT
CASSQKQGALFAGELFF
>few|12|.|TRBJ2-5|TRBV6-1
TGTGCTTTCGGGAGTACTGAGGAGACCCAGTACTTC
CAFGSTEETQYF
>.|12|.|TRBJ1-4|TRBV6-1
TGTGCCAGCAGCGGGTCTAATGAAAAACTGTTTTTT
CASSGSNEKLFF
>.|15|TRBD1|TRBJ1-5|TRBV19
TGTGCCAGTAGTACGCGTCGGACAGGGGGCCAGCCCCAGCATTTT
CASSTRRTGGQPQHF
>.|14|.|TRBJ2-4|TRBV27
TGTGCCAGCCGACTGCTCACAGGGAAAAACATTCAGTACTTC
CASRLLTGKNIQYF
>once|14|TRBD1|TRBJ1-5|TRBV7-9
TGTGCCAGCAGCTTAGCAGGGGGCCATCAGCCCCAGCATTTT
CASSLAGGHQPQHF
>.|14|.|TRBJ1-5|TRBV9
TGTGCCAGCAGCCCCCCGGGGAGCAATCAGCCCCAGCATTTT
CASSPPGSNQPQHF